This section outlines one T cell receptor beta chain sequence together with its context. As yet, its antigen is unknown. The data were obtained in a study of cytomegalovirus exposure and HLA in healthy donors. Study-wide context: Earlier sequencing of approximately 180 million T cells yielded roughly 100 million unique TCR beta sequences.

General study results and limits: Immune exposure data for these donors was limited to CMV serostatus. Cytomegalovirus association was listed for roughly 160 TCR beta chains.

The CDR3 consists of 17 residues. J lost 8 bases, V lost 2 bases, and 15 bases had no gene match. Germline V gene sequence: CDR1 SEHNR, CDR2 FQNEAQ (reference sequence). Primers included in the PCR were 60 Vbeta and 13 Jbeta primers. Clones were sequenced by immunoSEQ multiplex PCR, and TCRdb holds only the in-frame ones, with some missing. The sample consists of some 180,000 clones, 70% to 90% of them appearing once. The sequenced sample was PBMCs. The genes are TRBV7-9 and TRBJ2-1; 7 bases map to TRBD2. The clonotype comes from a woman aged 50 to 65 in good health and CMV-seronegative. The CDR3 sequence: CASSLNPLSGMIDEQFF. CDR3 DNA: TGTGCCAGCAGCTTAAACCCCCTGAGCGGGATGATCGATGAGCAGTTCTTC.